This section outlines one T cell receptor (beta chain) sequence together with its context. The V gene's germline CDR1 is WSHSY and CDR2 SAAADI. The V segment lost 3 bases and the J segment 2 bases; nucleotides outside the gene matches: 15. The CDR3 is made up of 19 amino acids. This record comes from a study of graft-versus-host responses after intestinal transplantation. The wider study: Isolated intestinal, liver-intestinal, or multivisceral transplants were what recipients had.

Data came from immunoSEQ multiplex PCR; TCRdb stores just in-frame clones and leaves some out. The data show approximately 77,000 clones, around 92% seen once. This TCR came from a human patient who received an intestinal transplant, so some T cells may come from the graft donor. The chain joins TRBV10-2 to TRBJ2-3, with TRBD2 matching 9 bases. The starting material was PBMCs, obtained 98 days after intestinal transplantation. This CDR3 is CASSESRMGGLALTDTQYF. The CDR3 DNA follows: TGCGCCAGCAGTGAATCTCGTATGGGGGGACTAGCCCTCACAGATACGCAGTATTTT.